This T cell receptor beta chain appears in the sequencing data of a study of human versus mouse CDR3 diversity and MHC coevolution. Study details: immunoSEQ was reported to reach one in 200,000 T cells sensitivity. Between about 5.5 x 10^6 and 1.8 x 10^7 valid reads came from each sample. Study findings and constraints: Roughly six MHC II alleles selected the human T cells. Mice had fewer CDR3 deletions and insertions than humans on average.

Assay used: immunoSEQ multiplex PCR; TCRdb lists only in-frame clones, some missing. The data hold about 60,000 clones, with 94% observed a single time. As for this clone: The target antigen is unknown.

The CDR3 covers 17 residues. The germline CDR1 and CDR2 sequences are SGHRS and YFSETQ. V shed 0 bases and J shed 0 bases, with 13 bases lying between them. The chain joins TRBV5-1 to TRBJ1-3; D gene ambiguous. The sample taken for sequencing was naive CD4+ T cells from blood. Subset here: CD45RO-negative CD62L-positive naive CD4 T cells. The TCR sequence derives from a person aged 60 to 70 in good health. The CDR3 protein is CASSLALSGGSGNTIYF. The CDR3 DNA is TGCGCCAGCAGCTTGGCCCTATCGGGAGGCTCTGGAAACACCATATATTTT.